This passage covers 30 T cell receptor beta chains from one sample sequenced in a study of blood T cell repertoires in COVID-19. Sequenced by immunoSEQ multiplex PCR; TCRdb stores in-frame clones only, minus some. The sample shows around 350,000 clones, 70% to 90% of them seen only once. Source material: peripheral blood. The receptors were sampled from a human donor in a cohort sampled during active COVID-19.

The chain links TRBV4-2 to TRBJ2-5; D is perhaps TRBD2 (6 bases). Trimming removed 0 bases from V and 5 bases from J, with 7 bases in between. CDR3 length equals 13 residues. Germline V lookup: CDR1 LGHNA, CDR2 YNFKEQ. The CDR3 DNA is TGTGCCAGCAGCCAAGATGGGGGGGAGACCCAGTACTTC. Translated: CASSQDGGETQYF.

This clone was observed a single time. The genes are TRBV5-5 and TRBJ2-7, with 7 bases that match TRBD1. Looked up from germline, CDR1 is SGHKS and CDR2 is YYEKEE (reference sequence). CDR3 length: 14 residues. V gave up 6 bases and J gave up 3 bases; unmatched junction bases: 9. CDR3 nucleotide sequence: TGTGCCAGCACCCCAATTGGGACAGACTACGAGCAGTACTTC. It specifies CASTPIGTDYEQYF.

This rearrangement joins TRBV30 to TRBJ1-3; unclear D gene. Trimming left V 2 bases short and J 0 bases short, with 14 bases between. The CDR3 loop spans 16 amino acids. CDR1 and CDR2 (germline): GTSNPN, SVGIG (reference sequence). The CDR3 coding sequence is TGTGCCTGGAGTATTCGTCGCCACAGCTCTGGAAACACCATATATTTT. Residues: CAWSIRRHSSGNTIYF.

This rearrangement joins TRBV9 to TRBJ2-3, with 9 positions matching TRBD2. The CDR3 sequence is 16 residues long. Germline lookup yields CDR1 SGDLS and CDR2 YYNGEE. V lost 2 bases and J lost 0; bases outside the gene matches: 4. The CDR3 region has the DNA TGTGCCAGCAGCGTTTTAGCGGGAGTTAGCACAGATACGCAGTATTTT. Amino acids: CASSVLAGVSTDTQYF.

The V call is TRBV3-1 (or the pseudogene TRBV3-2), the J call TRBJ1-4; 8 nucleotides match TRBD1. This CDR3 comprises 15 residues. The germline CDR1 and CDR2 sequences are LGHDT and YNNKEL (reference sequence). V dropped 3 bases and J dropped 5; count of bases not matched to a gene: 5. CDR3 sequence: CASSQGRGLNEKLFF. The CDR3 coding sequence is TGTGCCAGCAGCCAGGGCAGGGGGCTGAATGAAAAACTGTTTTTT.

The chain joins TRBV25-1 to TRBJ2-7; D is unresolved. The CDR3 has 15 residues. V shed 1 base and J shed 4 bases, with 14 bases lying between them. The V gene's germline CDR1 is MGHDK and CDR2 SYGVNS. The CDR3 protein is CASSEFNTNPYEQYF. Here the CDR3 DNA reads TGTGCCAGCAGTGAATTTAATACAAACCCGTACGAGCAGTACTTC.

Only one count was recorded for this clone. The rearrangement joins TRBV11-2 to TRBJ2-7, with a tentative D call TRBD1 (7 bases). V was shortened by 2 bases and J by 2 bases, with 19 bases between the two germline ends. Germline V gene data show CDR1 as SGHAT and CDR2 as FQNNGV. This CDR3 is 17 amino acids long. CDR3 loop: CASSLPHTGEDAYEQYF. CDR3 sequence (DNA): TGTGCCAGCAGCTTACCCCACACAGGGGAGGATGCCTACGAGCAGTACTTC.

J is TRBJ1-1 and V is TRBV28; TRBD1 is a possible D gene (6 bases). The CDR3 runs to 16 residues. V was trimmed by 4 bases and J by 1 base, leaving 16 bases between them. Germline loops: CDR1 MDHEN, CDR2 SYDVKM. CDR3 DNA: TGTGCCAGCAGTTGGGAGACAGGTAGGAGGAACACTGAAGCTTTCTTT. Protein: CASSWETGRRNTEAFF.

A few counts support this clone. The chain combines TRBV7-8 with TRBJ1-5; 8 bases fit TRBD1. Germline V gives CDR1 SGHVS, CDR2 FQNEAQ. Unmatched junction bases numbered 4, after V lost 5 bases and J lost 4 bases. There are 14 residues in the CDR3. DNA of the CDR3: TGTGCCAGCAGCCCCGGGACAGGTAATCAGCCCCAGCATTTT. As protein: CASSPGTGNQPQHF.

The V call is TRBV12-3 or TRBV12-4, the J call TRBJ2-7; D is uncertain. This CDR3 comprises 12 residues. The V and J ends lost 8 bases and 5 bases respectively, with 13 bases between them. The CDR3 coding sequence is TGTGCCAGCGCCCTAAAGTTCGACGAGCAGTACTTC. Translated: CASALKFDEQYF.

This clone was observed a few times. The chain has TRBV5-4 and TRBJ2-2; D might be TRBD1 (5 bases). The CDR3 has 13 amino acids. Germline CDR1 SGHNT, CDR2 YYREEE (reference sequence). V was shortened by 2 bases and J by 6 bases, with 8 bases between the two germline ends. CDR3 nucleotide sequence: TGTGCCAGCAGCTTAGGGGTTGCCGGGGAGCTGTTTTTT. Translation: CASSLGVAGELFF.

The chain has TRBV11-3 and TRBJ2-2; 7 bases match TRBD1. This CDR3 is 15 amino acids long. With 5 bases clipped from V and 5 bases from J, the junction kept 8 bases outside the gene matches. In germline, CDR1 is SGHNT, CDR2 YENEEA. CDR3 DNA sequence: TGTGCCAGCAGCCCCGCAGGGGGAAGAACCGGGGAGCTGTTTTTT. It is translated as CASSPAGGRTGELFF.

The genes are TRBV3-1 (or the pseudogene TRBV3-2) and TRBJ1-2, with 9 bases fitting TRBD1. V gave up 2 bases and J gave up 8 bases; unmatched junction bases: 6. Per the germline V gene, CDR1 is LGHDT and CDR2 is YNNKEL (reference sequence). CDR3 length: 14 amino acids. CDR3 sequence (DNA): TGTGCCAGCAGCCAACGGACAGGGGATCGCGGCTACACCTTC. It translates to CASSQRTGDRGYTF.

CDR3 in DNA: TGTGCCAGTAGCGGACTCGGACAGGGGAACTATGGCTACACCTTC. The encoded protein is CASSGLGQGNYGYTF. This sequence joins TRBV19 and TRBJ1-2; 9 bases line up with TRBD1. Losses at the gene ends were 6 bases for V and 2 bases for J; bases not matched to a gene: 7. This CDR3 contains 15 residues. Germline V lookup: CDR1 LNHDA, CDR2 SQIVND (reference sequence).

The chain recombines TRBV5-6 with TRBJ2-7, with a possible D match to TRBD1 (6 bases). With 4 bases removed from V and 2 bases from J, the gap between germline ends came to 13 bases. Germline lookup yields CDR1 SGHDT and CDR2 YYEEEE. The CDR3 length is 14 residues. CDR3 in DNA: TGTGCCAGCAGCGGGGGCAGGGGACCCTACGAGCAGTACTTC. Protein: CASSGGRGPYEQYF. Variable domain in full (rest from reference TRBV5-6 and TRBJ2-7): DAGVTQSPTHLIKTRGQQVTLRCSPKSGHDTVSWYQQALGQGPQFIFQYYEEEERQRGNFPDRFSGHQFPNYSSELNVNALLLGDSALYLCASSGGRGPYEQYFGPGTRLTVT.

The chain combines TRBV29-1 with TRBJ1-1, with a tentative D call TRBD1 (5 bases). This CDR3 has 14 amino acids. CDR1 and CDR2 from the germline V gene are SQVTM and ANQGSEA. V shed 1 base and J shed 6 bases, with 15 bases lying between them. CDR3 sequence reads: CSVEVATGFPEAFF. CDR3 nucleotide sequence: TGCAGCGTTGAAGTGGCAACAGGTTTTCCTGAAGCTTTCTTT.

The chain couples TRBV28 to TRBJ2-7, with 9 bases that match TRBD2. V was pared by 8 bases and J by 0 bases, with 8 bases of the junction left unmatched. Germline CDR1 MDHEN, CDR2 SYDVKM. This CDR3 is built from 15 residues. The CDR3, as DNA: TGTGCCAGCGGTAAGACTAGCGGCCTCTCCTACGAGCAGTACTTC. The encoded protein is CASGKTSGLSYEQYF.

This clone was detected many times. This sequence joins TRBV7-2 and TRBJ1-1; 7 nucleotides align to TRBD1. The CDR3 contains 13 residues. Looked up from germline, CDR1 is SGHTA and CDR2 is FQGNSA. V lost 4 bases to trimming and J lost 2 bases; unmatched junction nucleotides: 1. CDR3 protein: CASSWDRNTEAFF. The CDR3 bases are TGTGCCAGCAGCTGGGACAGAAACACTGAAGCTTTCTTT.

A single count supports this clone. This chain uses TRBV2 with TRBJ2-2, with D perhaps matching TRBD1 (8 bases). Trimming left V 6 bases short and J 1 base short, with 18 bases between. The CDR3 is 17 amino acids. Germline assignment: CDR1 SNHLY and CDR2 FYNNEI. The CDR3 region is CASSREAGGLNTGELFF. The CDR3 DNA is TGTGCCAGCAGCCGGGAGGCAGGGGGCCTGAACACCGGGGAGCTGTTTTTT.

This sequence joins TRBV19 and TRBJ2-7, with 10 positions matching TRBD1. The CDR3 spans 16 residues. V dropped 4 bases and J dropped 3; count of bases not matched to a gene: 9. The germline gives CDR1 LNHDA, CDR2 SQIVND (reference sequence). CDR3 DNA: TGTGCCAGTAGTACTCTACCGGGACAGGGGCGCTACGAGCAGTACTTC. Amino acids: CASSTLPGQGRYEQYF.

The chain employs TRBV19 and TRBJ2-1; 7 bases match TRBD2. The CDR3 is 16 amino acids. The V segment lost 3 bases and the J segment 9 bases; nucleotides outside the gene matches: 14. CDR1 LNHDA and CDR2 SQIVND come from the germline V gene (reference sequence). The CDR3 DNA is TGTGCCAGTAGTATGTCTGCGGGAGCATCGTCGGGTGAGCAGTTCTTC. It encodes CASSMSAGASSGEQFF.

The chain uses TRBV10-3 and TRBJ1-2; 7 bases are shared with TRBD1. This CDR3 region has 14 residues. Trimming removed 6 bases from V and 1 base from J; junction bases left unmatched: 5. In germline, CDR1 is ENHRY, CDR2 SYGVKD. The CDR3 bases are TGTGCCATCAGGGGACAGAGCCTTAACTATGGCTACACCTTC. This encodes CAIRGQSLNYGYTF.

The CDR3 region has the DNA TGTGCCAGCAGCGGAGATGCGTTCGAGCAGTACTTC. It is translated as CASSGDAFEQYF. The chain joins TRBV3-1 (or the pseudogene TRBV3-2) to TRBJ2-7; D is unresolved. This CDR3 contains 12 residues. The V end lost 5 bases, the J end lost 6 bases, and 11 bases lay between the germline ends. The V gene's germline CDR1 is LGHDT and CDR2 YNNKEL (reference sequence).

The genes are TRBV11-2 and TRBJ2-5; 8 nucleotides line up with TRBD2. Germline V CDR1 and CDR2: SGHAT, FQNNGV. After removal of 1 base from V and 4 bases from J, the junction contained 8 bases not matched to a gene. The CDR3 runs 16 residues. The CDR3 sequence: CASSLGVSGVGETQYF. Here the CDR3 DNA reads TGTGCCAGCAGCTTAGGTGTTAGCGGGGTCGGAGAGACCCAGTACTTC.

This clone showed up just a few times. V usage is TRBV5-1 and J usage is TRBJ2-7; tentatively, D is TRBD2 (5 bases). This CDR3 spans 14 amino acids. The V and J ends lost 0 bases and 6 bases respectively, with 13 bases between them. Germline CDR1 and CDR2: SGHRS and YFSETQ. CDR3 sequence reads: CASSLELGDFEQYF. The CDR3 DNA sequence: TGCGCCAGCAGCTTGGAACTAGGTGATTTCGAGCAGTACTTC.

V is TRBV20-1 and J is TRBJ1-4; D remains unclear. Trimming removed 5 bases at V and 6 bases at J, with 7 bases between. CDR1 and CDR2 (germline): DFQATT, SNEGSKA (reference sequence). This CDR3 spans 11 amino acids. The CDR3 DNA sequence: TGCAGTGCTGAGGGCCATGAAAAACTGTTTTTT. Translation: CSAEGHEKLFF.

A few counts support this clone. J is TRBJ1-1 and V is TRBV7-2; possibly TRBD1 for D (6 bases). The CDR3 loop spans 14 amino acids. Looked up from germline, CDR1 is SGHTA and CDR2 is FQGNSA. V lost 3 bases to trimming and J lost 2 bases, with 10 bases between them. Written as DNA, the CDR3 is TGTGCCAGCAGCTTCACAGGGAGCAACACTGAAGCTTTCTTT. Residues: CASSFTGSNTEAFF.

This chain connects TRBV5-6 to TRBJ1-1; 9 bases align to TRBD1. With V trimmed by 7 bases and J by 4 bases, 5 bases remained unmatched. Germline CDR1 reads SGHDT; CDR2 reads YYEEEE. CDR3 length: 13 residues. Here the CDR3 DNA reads TGTGCCAGCCAAGACAGGGGGTCCACTGAAGCTTTCTTT. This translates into CASQDRGSTEAFF.

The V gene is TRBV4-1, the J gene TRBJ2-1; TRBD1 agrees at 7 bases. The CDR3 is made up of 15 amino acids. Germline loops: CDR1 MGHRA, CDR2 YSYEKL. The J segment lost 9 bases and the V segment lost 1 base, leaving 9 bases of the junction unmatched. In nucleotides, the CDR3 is TGCGCCAGCAGCCAAGCCGTCCAGGGGGTAGGTGAGCAGTTCTTC. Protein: CASSQAVQGVGEQFF.

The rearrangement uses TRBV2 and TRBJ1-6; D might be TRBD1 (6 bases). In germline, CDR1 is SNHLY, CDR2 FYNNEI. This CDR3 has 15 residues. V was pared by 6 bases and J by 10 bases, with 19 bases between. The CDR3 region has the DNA TGTGCCAGCAGGAGGGAGACAGGAGAGTCCTCACCCCTCCACTTT. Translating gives CASRRETGESSPLHF.